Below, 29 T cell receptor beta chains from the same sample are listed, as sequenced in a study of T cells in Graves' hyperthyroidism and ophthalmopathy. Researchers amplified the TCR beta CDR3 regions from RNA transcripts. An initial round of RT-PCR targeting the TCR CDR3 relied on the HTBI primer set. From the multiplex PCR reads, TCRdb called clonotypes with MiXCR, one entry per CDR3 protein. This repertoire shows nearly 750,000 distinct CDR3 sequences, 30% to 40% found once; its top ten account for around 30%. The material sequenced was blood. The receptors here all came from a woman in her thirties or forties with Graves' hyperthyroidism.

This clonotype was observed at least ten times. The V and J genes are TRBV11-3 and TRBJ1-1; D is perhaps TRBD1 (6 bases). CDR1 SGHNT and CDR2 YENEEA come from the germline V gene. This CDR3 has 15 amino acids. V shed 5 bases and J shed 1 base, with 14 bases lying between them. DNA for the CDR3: TGTGCCAGCAGCCCGCGACAGGCCTGGAACACTGAAGCTTTCTTT. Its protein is CASSPRQAWNTEAFF.

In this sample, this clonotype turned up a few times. This CDR3 reads CASSRRTGGGGYTF. The CDR3 DNA reads TGTGCCAGCAGCCGGCGGACAGGGGGAGGAGGCTACACCTTC. The V gene is TRBV14, the J gene TRBJ1-2; 10 bases map to TRBD1. Germline CDR1 SGHDN, CDR2 FVKESK. The CDR3 runs 14 residues. V lost 4 bases to trimming and J lost 8 bases; unmatched junction nucleotides: 7.

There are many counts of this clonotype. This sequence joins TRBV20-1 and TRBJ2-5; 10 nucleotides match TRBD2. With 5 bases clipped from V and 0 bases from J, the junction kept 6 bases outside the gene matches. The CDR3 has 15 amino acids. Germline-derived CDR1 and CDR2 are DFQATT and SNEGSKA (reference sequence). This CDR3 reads CSAPLAGWYQETQYF. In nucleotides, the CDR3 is TGCAGTGCTCCACTAGCGGGATGGTACCAAGAGACCCAGTACTTC.

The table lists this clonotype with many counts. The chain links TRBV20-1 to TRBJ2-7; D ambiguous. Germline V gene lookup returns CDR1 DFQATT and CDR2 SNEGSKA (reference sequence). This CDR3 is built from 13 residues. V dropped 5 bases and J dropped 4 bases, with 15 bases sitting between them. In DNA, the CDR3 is TGCAGTGCTTCAGACGGAGCCTTATACGAGCAGTACTTC. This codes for CSASDGALYEQYF.

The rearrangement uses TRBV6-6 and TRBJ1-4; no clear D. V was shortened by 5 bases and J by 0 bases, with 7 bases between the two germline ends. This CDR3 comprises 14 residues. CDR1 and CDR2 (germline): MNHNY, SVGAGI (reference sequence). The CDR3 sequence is CASSRAPTNEKLFF. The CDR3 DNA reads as TGTGCCAGCAGTCGAGCGCCAACTAATGAAAAACTGTTTTTT.

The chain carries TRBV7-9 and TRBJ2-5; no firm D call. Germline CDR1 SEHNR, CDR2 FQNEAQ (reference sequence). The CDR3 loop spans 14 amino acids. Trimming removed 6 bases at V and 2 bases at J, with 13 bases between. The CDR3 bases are TGTGCCAGCAGTTACTCGAACAGACAAGAGACCCAGTACTTC. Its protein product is CASSYSNRQETQYF.

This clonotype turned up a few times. The CDR3 nucleotides read TGCGCCAGCAGCTTATCAGGGGCGGTCGGGGAAAAACTGTTTTTT. Encoded protein: CASSLSGAVGEKLFF. The V call is TRBV5-1, the J call TRBJ1-4; maybe TRBD1 (6 bases). The germline CDR1 and CDR2 sequences are SGHRS and YFSETQ. Trimming cost V 2 bases and J 8 bases, with 16 bases left between them. CDR3 length: 15 amino acids.

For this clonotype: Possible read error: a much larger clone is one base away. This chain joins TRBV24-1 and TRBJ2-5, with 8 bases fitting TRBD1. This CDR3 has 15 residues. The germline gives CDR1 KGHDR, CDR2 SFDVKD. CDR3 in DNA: TGTGCCATCAGTGACCCGACAGGGGCGGGAGAGACCCAGTACTTC. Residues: CAISDPTGAGETQYF.

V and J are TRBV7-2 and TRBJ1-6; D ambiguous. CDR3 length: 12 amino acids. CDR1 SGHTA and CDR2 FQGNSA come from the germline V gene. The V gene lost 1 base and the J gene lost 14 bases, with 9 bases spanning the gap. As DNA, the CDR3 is TGTGCCAGCAGCTTAGGATCTTGGGCCCTCCACTTT. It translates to CASSLGSWALHF.

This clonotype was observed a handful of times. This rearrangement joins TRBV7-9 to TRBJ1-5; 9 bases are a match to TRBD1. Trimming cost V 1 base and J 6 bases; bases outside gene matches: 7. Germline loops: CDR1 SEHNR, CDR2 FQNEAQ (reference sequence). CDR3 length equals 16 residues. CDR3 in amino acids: CASSLVGTGIGQPQHF. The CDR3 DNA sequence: TGTGCCAGCAGCTTAGTTGGGACAGGGATAGGTCAGCCCCAGCATTTT. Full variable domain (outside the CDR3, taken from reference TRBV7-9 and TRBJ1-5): DTGVSQNPRHKITKRGQNVTFRCDPISEHNRLYWYRQTLGQGPEFLTYFQNEAQLEKSRLLSDRFSAERPKGSFSTLEIQRTEQGDSAMYLCASSLVGTGIGQPQHFGDGTRLSIL.

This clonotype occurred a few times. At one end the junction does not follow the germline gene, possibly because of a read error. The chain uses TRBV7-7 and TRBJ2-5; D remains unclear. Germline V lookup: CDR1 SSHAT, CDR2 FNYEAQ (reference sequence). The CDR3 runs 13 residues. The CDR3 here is CASSLDYLETQYF. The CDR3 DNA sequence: TGTGCTAGCAGCTTAGATTATTTAGAGACCCAGTACTTC.

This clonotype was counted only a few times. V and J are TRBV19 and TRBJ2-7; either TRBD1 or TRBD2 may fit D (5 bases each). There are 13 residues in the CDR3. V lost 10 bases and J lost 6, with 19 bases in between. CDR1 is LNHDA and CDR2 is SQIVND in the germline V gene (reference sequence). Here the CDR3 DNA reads TGTGCCACCCATGAGGGGTTAAACGGCGAGCAGTACTTC. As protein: CATHEGLNGEQYF.

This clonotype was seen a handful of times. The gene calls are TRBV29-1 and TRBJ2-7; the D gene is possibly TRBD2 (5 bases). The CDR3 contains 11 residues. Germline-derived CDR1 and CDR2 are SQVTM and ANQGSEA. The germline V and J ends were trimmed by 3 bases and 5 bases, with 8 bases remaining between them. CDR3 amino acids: CSVDDGDEQYF. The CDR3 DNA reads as TGCAGCGTTGACGACGGGGACGAGCAGTACTTC.

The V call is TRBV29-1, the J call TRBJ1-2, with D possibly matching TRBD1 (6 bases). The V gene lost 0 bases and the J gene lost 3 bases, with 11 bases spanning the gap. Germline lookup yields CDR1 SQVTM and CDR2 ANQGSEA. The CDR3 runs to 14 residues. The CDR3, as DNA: TGCAGCGTTGAAGATGGGGACACGGACTATGGCTACACCTTC. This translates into CSVEDGDTDYGYTF.

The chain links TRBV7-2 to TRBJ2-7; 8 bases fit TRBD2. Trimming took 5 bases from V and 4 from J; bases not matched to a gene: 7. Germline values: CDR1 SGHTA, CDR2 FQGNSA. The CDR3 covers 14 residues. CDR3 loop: CASSPGGWGYEQYF. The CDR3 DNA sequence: TGTGCCAGCAGCCCGGGGGGGTGGGGATACGAGCAGTACTTC.

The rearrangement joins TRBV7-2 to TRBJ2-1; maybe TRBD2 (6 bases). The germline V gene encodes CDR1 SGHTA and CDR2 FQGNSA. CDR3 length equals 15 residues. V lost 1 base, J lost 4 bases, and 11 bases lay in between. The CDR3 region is CASSLGLARYNEQFF. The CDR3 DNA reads TGTGCCAGCAGCTTAGGGCTAGCGCGGTACAATGAGCAGTTCTTC.

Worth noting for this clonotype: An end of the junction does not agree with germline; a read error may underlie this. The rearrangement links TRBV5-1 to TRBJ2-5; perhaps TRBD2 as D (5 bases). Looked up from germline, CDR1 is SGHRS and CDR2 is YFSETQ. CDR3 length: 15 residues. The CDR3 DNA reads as TGCGCCAGCAGCTTGGTTTCCGGCGGGCAAGAGACCCGGTACTTC. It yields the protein CASSLVSGGQETRYF.

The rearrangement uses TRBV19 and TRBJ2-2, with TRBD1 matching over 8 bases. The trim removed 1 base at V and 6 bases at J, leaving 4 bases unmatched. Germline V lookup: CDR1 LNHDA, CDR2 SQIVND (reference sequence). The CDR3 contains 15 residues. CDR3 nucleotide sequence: TGTGCCAGTAGTATAGCGACAGGGGAGGCCGGGGAGCTGTTTTTT. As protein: CASSIATGEAGELFF.

This CDR3 reads CASSRTAGGDSPLHF. In nucleotides, the CDR3 is TGTGCCAGCTCACGGACGGCGGGGGGCGATTCACCCCTCCACTTT. The V and J genes are TRBV7-8 and TRBJ1-6; the D gene is possibly TRBD1 (6 bases). The CDR3 is 15 amino acids. The V end lost 8 bases, the J end lost 8 bases, and 19 bases lay between the germline ends. Germline CDR1 is SGHVS and CDR2 is FQNEAQ.

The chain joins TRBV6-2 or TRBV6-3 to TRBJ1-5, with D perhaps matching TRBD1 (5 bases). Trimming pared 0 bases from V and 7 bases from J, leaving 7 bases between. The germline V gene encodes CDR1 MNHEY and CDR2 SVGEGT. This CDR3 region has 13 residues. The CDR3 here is CASSYSWGQPQHF. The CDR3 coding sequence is TGTGCCAGCAGTTACTCTTGGGGGCAGCCCCAGCATTTT.

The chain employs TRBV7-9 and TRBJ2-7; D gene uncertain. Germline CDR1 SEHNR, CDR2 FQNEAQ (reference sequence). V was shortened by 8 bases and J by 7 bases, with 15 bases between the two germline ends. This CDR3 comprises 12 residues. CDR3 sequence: CASALFPWEQYF. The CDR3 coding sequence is TGTGCCAGCGCTCTTTTCCCGTGGGAGCAGTACTTC.

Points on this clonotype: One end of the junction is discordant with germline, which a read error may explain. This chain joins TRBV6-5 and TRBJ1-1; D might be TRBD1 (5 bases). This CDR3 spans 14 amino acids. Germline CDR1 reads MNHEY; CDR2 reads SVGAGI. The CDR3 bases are TGTGCCAACAGTTACGGGCAGGGCGACACTGAAGCTTTCTTT. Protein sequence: CANSYGQGDTEAFF.

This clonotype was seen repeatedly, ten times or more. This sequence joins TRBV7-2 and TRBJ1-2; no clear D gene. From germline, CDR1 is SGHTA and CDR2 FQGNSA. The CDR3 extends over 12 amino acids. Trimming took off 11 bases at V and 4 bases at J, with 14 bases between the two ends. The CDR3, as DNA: TGTGCCGGTAAAGACGGATCCTATGGCTACACCTTC. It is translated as CAGKDGSYGYTF.

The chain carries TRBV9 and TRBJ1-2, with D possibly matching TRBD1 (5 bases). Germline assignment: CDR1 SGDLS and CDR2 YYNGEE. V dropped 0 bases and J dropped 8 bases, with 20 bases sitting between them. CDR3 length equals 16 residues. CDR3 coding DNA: TGTGCCAGCAGCGTAGGAGGGGCGAACCCCCCTAAGGGCTACACCTTC. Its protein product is CASSVGGANPPKGYTF.

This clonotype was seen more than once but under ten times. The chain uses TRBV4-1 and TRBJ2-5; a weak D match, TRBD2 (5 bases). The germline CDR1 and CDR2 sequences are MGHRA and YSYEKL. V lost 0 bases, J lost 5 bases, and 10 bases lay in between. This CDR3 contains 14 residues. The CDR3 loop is CASSQDDRRETQYF. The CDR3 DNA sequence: TGCGCCAGCAGCCAAGATGATCGGAGGGAGACCCAGTACTTC.

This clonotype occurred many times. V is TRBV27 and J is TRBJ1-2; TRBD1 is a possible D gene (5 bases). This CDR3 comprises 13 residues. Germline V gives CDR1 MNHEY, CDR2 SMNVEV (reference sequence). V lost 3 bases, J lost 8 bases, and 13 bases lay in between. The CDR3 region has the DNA TGTGCCAGCAGTTTTGCAGGGTCGCGGGGCTACACCTTC. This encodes CASSFAGSRGYTF.

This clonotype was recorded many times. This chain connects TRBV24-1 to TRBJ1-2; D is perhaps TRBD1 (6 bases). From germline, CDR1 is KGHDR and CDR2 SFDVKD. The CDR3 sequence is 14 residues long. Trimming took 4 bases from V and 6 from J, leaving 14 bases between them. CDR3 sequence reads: CATSETGFYNGYTF. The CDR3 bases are TGTGCCACCAGTGAGACAGGCTTTTACAATGGCTACACCTTC.

The CDR3 spells CASSPPGQSFSGNTIYF. The CDR3 DNA reads as TGTGCCAGCAGCCCGCCGGGACAGTCCTTTTCTGGAAACACCATATATTTT. The J gene is TRBJ1-3, the V gene TRBV12-3 or TRBV12-4, with 7 positions matching TRBD1. This CDR3 is 17 amino acids long. V lost 6 bases, J lost 1 base, and 12 bases stayed unmatched.

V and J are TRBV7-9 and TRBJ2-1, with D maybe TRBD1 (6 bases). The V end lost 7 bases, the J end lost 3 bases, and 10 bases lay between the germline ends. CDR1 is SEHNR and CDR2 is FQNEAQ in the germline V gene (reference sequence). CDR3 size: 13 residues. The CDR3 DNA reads TGTGCCAGCACCTCGGACAGCTACAATGAGCAGTTCTTC. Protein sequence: CASTSDSYNEQFF.